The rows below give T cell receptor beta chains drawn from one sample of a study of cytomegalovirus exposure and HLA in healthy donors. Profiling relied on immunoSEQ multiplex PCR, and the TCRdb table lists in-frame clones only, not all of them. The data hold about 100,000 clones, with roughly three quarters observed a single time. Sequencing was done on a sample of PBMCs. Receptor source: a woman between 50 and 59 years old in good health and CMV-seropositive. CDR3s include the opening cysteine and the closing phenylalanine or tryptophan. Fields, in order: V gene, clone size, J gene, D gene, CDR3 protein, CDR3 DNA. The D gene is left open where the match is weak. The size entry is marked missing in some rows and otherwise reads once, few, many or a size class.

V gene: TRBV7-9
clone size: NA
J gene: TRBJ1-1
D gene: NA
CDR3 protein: CASSLAGAREAFF
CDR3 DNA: TGTGCCAGCAGCTTAGCGGGGGCCCGGGAAGCTTTCTTT

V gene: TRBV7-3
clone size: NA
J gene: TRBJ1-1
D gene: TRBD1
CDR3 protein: CASSEGQGARAFF
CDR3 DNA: TGTGCCAGCAGCGAGGGACAGGGGGCGCGGGCTTTCTTT

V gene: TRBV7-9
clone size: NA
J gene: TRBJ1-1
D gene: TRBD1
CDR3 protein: CASSLPKGASGWNTEAFF
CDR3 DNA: TGTGCCAGCAGCTTACCAAAGGGGGCATCGGGGTGGAATACTGAAGCTTTCTTT

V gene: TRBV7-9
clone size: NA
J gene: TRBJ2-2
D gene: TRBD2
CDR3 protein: CANSGSNTGELFF
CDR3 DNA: TGTGCCAATAGCGGGTCGAACACCGGGGAGCTGTTTTTT

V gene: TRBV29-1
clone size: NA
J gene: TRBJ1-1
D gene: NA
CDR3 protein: CSIFGGFTEAFF
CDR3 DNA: TGCAGCATATTTGGGGGGTTTACTGAAGCTTTCTTT

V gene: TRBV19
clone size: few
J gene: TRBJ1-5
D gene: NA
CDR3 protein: CASRMGSGNQPQHF
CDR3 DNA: TGTGCCAGTAGGATGGGGTCAGGGAATCAGCCCCAGCATTTT

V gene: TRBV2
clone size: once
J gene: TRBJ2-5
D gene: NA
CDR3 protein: CATAGGSKEKTQYF
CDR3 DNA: TGTGCCACCGCAGGGGGGAGTAAAGAAAAGACCCAGTACTTC

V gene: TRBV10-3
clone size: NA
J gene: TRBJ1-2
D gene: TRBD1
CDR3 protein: CAISEEQGINYGYTF
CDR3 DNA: TGTGCCATCAGTGAGGAACAGGGGATTAACTATGGCTACACCTTC

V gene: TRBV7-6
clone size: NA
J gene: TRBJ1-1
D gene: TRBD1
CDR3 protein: CASSSGQGDPEAFF
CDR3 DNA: TGTGCCAGCAGCTCAGGACAGGGGGATCCTGAAGCTTTCTTT

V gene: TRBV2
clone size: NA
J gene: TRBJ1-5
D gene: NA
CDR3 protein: CASASLAPNQPQHF
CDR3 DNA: TGTGCCAGCGCTAGCCTGGCACCCAATCAGCCCCAGCATTTT

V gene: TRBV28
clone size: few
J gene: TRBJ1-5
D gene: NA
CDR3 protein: CASSTGRPQPQHF
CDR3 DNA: TGTGCCAGCAGTACAGGGCGTCCTCAGCCCCAGCATTTT

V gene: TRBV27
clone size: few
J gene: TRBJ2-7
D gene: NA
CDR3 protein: CASSPASGASYEQYF
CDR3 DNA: TGTGCCAGCAGTCCGGCCAGCGGAGCCTCCTACGAGCAGTACTTC

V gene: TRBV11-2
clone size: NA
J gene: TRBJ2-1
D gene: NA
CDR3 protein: CASSLAGPVRGNEQFF
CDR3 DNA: TGTGCCAGCAGCTTAGCCGGGCCGGTACGGGGCAATGAGCAGTTCTTC

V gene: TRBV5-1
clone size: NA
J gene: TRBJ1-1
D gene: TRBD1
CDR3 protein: CASSPRDRAYTEAFF
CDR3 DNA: TGCGCCAGCAGCCCCCGGGACAGGGCTTACACTGAAGCTTTCTTT

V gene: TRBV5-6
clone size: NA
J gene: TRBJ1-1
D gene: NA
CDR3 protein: CASSYTGVDTEAFF
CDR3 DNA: TGTGCCAGCAGCTACACCGGGGTCGACACTGAAGCTTTCTTT

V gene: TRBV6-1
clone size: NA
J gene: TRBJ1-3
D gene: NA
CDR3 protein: CASSDNPTGVNTIYF
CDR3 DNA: TGTGCCAGCAGTGACAATCCCACCGGGGTAAACACCATATATTTT

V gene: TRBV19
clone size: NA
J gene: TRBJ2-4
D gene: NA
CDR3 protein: CASTVAGVAKNIQYF
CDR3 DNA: TGTGCCAGTACGGTGGCAGGGGTAGCCAAAAACATTCAGTACTTC

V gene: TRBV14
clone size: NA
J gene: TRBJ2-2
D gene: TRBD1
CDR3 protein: CASSQVGTGYTGELFF
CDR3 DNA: TGTGCCAGCAGCCAAGTGGGGACAGGTTACACCGGGGAGCTGTTTTTT

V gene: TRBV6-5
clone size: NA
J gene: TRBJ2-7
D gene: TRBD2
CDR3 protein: CASSLSLAGGNEQYF
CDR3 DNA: TGTGCCAGCAGTCTATCTCTAGCGGGGGGAAACGAGCAGTACTTC